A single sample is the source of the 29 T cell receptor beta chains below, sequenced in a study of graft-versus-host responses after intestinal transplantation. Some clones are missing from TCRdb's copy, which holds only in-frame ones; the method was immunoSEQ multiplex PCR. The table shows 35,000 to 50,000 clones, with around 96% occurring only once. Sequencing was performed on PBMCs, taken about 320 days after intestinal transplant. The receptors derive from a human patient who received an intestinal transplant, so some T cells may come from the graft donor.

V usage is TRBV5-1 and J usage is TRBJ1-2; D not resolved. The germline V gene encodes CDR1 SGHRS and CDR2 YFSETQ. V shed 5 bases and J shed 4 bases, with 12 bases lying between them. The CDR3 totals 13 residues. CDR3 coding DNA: TGCGCCAGCAGTTCCGGGTCGGGCTATGGCTACACCTTC. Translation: CASSSGSGYGYTF.

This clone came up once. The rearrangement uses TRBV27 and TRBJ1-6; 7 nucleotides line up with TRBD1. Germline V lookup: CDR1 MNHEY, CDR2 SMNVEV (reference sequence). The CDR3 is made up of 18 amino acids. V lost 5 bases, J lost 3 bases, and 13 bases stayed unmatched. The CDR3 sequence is CASSATLDRRFYNSPLHF. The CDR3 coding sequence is TGTGCCAGCAGTGCCACCCTGGACAGGCGATTCTATAATTCACCCCTCCACTTT.

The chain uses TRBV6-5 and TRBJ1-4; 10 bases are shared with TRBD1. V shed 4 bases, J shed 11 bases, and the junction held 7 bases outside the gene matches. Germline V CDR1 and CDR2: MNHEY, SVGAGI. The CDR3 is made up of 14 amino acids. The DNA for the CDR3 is TGTGCCAGCAGTTTCGCCCCGGGACAGGGGAAACTGTTTTTT. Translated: CASSFAPGQGKLFF.

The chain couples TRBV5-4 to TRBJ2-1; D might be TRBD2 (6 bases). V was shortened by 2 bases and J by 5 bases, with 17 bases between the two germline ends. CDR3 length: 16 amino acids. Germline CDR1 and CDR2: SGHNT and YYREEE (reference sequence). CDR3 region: CASSFITGGYNNEQFF. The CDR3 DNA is TGTGCCAGCAGCTTTATTACAGGAGGGTACAACAATGAGCAGTTCTTC.

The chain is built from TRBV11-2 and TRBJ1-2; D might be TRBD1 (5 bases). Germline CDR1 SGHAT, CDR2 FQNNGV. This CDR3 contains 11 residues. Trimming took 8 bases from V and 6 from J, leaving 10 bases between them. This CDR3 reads CASGDGDGYTF. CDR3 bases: TGTGCCAGCGGGGACGGGGATGGCTACACCTTC. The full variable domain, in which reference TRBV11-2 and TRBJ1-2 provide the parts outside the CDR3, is EAGVAQSPRYKIIEKRQSVAFWCNPISGHATLYWYQQILGQGPKLLIQFQNNGVVDDSQLPKDRFSAERLKGVDSTLKIQPAKLEDSAVYLCASGDGDGYTFGSGTRLTVV.

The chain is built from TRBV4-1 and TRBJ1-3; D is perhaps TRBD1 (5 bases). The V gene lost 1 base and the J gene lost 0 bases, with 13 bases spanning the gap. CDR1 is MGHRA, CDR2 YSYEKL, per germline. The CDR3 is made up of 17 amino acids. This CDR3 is CASSQASGTDSGNTIYF. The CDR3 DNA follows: TGCGCCAGCAGCCAAGCCTCCGGGACCGACTCTGGAAACACCATATATTTT.

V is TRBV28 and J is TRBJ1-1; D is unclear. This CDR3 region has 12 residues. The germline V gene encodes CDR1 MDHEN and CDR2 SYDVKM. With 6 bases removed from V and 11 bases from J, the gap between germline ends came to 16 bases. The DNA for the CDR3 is TGTGCCAGCAGAACAACCTACGACCGGGCTTTCTTT. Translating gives CASRTTYDRAFF. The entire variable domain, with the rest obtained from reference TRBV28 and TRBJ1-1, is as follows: DVKVTQSSRYLVKRTGEKVFLECVQDMDHENMFWYRQDPGLGLRLIYFSYDVKMKEKGDIPEGYSVSREKKERFSLILESASTNQTSMYLCASRTTYDRAFFGQGTRLTVV.

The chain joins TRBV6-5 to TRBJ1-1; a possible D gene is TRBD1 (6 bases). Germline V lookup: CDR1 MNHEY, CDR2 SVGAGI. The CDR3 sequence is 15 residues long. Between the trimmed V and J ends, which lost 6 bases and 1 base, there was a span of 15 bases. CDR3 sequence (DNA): TGTGCCAGCAGCGAGACAGGACCGTCGAACACTGAAGCTTTCTTT. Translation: CASSETGPSNTEAFF.

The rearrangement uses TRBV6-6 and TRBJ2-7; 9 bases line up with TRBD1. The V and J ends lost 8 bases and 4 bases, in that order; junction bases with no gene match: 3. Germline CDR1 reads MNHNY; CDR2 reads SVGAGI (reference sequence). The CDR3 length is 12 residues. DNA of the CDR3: TGTGCCAGCGGGACAGGGTATTACGAGCAGTACTTC. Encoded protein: CASGTGYYEQYF.

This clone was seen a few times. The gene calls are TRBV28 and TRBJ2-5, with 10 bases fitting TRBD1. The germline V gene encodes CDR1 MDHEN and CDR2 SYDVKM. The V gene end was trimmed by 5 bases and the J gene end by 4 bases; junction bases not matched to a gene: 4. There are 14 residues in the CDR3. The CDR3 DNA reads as TGTGCCAGCAGTGAGGGACAGGGGAGAGAGACCCAGTACTTC. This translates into CASSEGQGRETQYF.

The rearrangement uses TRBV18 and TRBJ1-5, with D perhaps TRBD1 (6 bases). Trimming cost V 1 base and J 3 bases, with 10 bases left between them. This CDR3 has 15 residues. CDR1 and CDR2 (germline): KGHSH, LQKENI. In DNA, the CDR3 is TGTGCCAGCTCACCACGAACAGGGCTCAATCAGCCCCAGCATTTT. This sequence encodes CASSPRTGLNQPQHF.

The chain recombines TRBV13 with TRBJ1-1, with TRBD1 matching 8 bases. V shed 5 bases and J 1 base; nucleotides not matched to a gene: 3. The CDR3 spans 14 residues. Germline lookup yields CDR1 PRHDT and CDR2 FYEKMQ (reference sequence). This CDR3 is CASSGGQANTEAFF. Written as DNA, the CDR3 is TGTGCCAGCAGCGGGGGACAGGCGAACACTGAAGCTTTCTTT.

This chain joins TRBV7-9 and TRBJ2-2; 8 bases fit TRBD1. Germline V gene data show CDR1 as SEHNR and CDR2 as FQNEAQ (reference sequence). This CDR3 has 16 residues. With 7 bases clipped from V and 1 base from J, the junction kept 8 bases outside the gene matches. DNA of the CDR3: TGTGCCAGCACCGATGACAGGGGCAAGAACACCGGGGAGCTGTTTTTT. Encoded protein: CASTDDRGKNTGELFF. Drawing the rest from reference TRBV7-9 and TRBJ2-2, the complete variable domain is DTGVSQNPRHKITKRGQNVTFRCDPISEHNRLYWYRQTLGQGPEFLTYFQNEAQLEKSRLLSDRFSAERPKGSFSTLEIQRTEQGDSAMYLCASTDDRGKNTGELFFGEGSRLTVL.

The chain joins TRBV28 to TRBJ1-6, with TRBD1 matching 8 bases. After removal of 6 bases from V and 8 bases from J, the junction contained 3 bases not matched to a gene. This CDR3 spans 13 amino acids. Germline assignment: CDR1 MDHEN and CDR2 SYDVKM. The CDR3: CASRLTGDSPLHF. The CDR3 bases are TGTGCCAGCAGGCTGACAGGGGATTCACCCCTCCACTTT. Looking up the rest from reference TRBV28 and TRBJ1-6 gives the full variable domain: DVKVTQSSRYLVKRTGEKVFLECVQDMDHENMFWYRQDPGLGLRLIYFSYDVKMKEKGDIPEGYSVSREKKERFSLILESASTNQTSMYLCASRLTGDSPLHFGNGTRLTVT.

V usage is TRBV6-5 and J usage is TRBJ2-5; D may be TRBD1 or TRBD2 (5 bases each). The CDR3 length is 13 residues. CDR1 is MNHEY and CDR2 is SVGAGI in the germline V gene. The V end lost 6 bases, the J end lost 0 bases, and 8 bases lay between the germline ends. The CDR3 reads CASRGPNQETQYF. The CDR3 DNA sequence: TGTGCCAGCAGGGGACCGAACCAAGAGACCCAGTACTTC.

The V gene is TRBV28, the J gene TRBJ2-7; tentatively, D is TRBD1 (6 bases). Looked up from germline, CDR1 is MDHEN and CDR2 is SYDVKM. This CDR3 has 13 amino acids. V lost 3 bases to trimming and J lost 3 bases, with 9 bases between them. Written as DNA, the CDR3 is TGTGCCAGCAGTTTGGACAGATACTACGAGCAGTACTTC. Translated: CASSLDRYYEQYF.

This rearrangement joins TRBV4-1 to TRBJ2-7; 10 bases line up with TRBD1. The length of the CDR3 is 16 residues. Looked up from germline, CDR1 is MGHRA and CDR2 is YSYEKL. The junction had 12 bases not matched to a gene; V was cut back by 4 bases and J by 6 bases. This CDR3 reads CASSLLAGTGVFEQYF. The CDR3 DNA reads TGCGCCAGCAGCCTCCTGGCCGGGACAGGGGTCTTCGAGCAGTACTTC.

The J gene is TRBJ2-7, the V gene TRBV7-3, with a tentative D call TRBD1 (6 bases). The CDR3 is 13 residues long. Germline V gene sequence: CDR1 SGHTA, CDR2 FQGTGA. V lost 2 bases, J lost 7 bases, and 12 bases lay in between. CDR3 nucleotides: TGTGCCAGCAGCTTATCCGCCCAGGGGGAGCAGTACTTC. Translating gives CASSLSAQGEQYF.

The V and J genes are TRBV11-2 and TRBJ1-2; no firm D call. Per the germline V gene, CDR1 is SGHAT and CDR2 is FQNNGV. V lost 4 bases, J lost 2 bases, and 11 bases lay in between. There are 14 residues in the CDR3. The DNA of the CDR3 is TGTGCCAGCAGCTCCCGGACCTTCAACTATGGCTACACCTTC. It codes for CASSSRTFNYGYTF.

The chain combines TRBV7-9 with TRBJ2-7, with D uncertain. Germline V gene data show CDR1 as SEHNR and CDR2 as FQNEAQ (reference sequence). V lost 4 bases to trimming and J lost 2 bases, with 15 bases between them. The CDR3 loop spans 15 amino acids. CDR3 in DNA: TGTGCCAGCAGCTCCCTGGTAGAAAGGACCTACGAGCAGTACTTC. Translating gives CASSSLVERTYEQYF.

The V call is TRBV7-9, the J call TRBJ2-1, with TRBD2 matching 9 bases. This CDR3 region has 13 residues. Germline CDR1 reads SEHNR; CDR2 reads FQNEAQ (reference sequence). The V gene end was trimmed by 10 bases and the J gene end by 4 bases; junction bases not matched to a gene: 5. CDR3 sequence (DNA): TGTGCCACCCTAGCGGGGCCATACAATGAGCAGTTCTTC. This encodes CATLAGPYNEQFF.

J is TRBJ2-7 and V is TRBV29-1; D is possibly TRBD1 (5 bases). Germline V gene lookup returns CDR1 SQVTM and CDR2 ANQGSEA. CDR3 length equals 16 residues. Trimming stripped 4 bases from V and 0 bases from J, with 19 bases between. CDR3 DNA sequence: TGCAGCGTTGCCCCCCGGACACCGTTCAGCTCCTACGAGCAGTACTTC. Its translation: CSVAPRTPFSSYEQYF.

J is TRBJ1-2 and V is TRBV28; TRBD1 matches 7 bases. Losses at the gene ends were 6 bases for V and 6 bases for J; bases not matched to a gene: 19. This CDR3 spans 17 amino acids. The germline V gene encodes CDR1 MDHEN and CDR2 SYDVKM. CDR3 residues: CASSSEGLGTAGNGYTF. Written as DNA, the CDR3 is TGTGCCAGCAGCTCAGAGGGACTCGGGACAGCTGGGAATGGCTACACCTTC.

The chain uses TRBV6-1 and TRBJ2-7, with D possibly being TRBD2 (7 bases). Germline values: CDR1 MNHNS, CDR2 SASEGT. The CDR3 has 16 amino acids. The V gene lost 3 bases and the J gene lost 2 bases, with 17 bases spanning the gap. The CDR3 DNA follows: TGTGCCAGCAGTGACCTCGCGGGGGCCAGCCCCTACGAGCAGTACTTC. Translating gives CASSDLAGASPYEQYF.

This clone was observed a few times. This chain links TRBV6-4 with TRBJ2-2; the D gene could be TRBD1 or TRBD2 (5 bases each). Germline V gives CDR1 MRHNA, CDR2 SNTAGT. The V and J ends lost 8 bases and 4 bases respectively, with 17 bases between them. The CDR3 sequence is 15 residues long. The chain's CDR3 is CASRQRGGFTGELFF. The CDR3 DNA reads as TGTGCCAGCCGGCAGAGGGGCGGGTTCACCGGGGAGCTGTTTTTT.

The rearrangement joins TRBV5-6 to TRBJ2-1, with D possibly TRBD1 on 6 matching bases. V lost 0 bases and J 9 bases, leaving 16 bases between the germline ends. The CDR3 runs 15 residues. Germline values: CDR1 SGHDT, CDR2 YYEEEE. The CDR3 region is CASSLEVYRAGEQFF. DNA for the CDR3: TGTGCCAGCAGCTTGGAGGTTTACAGGGCCGGTGAGCAGTTCTTC.

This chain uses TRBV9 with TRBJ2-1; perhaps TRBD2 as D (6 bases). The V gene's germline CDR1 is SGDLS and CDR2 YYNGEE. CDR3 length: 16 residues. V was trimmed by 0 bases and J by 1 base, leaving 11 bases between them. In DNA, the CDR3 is TGTGCCAGCAGCGTAGATCGGGAGAGGTCCTACAATGAGCAGTTCTTC. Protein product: CASSVDRERSYNEQFF.

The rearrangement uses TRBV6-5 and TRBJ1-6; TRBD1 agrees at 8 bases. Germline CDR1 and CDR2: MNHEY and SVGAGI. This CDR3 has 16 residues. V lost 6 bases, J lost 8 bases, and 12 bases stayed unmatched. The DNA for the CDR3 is TGTGCCAGCAGCTACACTACGGCAGGGGGCGATTCACCCCTCCACTTT. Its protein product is CASSYTTAGGDSPLHF.

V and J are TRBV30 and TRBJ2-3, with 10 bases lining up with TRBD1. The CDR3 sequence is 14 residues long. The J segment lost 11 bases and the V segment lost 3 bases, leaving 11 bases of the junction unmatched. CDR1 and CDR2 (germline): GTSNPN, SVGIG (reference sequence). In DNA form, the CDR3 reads TGTGCCTGGAGCGGGGGGACAGGGGATTTGGGGCAGTATTTT. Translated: CAWSGGTGDLGQYF.